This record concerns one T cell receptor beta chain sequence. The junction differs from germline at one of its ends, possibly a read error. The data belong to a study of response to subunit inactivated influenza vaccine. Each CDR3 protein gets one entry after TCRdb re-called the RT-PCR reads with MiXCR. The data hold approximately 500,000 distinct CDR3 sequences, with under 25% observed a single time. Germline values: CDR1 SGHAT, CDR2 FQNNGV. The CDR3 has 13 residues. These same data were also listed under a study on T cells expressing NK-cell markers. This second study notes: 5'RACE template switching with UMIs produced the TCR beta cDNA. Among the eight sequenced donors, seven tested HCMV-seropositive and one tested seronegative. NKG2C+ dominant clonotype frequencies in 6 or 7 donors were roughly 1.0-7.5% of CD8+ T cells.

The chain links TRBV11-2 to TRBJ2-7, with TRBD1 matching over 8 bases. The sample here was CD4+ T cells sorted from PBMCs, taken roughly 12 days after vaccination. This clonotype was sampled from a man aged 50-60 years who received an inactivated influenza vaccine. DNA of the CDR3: TGTGCCAGCAGCATAGACAGGGGTGGAGAGCAGTACTTC. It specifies CASSIDRGGEQYF.